Each of the 10 T cell receptor beta chains below was sequenced from the same sample in a study of PD-1 blockade in classical Hodgkin lymphoma. The data were produced by immunoSEQ multiplex PCR, yet TCRdb's version contains in-frame clones alone and is incomplete. This sample has around 36,000 clones, with 87% found just once. All patients experienced relapse after autologous stem cell transplantation, and brentuximab vedotin exposure was variable. The material was peripheral blood mononuclear cells (PBMCs), obtained at baseline. The receptors were sampled from a human donor with classical Hodgkin lymphoma.

The rearrangement uses TRBV4-3 and TRBJ2-3, with D possibly being TRBD2 (6 bases). Trimming stripped 0 bases from V and 4 bases from J, with 11 bases between. CDR1 is LGHNA and CDR2 is YSLEER in the germline V gene. CDR3 length: 15 amino acids. CDR3 protein: CASSQDPTSADTQYF. The CDR3, as DNA: TGCGCCAGCAGCCAAGATCCGACTAGTGCAGATACGCAGTATTTT.

This clone appeared once. This chain uses TRBV25-1 with TRBJ1-1; D is perhaps TRBD1 (6 bases). V gave up 6 bases and J gave up 0 bases, with 8 bases separating them. The germline CDR1 and CDR2 sequences are MGHDK and SYGVNS. The CDR3 is 13 amino acids. The CDR3 loop reads CASSRGMNTEAFF. The CDR3 region has the DNA TGTGCCAGCAGCAGGGGAATGAACACTGAAGCTTTCTTT.

The chain recombines TRBV4-1 with TRBJ1-1; TRBD1 is a possible D gene (5 bases). The CDR3 has 18 amino acids. Per the germline V gene, CDR1 is MGHRA and CDR2 is YSYEKL. Trimming cost V 4 bases and J 0 bases, with 21 bases left between them. The CDR3 region has the DNA TGCGCCAGCAGCCCCCTTTCCGGGGGAGTGGGCATGAACACTGAAGCTTTCTTT. Translating it yields CASSPLSGGVGMNTEAFF.

The chain has TRBV2 and TRBJ1-5; TRBD1 matches 9 bases. Germline V gene data show CDR1 as SNHLY and CDR2 as FYNNEI. The J segment lost 4 bases and the V segment lost 1 base, leaving 2 bases of the junction unmatched. The CDR3 totals 15 residues. The CDR3 DNA reads as TGTGCCAGCAGTGAAGTGACAGGGGGTAATCAGCCCCAGCATTTT. As protein: CASSEVTGGNQPQHF.

This clone has a single count. V gene TRBV29-1 combines with J gene TRBJ2-1; D not certain. The V end was cut by 0 bases, the J end by 3 bases, with 9 bases between. CDR1 is SQVTM, CDR2 ANQGSEA, per germline. The CDR3 runs 14 residues. For the CDR3, the DNA is TGCAGCGTTGAAGATTTCAAGGGCTACAATGAGCAGTTCTTC. This codes for CSVEDFKGYNEQFF.

This clone was found once. This chain connects TRBV5-8 to TRBJ2-1; D call uncertain. CDR3 length equals 15 residues. V was cut by 0 bases and J by 1 base, with 8 bases left in between. CDR1 and CDR2 (germline): SGHTS, YDEGEE. CDR3 sequence reads: CASSLGFKSYNEQFF. Here the CDR3 DNA reads TGTGCCAGCAGCTTGGGCTTTAAATCCTACAATGAGCAGTTCTTC.

This clone appeared a single time. This chain uses TRBV27 with TRBJ1-5, with 9 positions matching TRBD1. The trim removed 4 bases at V and 0 bases at J, leaving 22 bases unmatched. Per the germline V gene, CDR1 is MNHEY and CDR2 is SMNVEV (reference sequence). The CDR3 totals 22 residues. CDR3 amino acids: CASSSDPYGTGLGFNSNQPQHF. In nucleotides, the CDR3 is TGTGCCAGCAGTTCAGACCCCTATGGGACAGGGCTTGGGTTTAATAGCAATCAGCCCCAGCATTTT.

The V call is TRBV19, the J call TRBJ1-5; maybe TRBD1 (5 bases). The germline gives CDR1 LNHDA, CDR2 SQIVND (reference sequence). V lost 5 bases and J lost 0, with 14 bases in between. The length of the CDR3 is 16 residues. The CDR3 loop is CASSFPGEHSNQPQHF. The CDR3, as DNA: TGTGCCAGTAGTTTCCCGGGGGAACATAGCAATCAGCCCCAGCATTTT.

This chain uses TRBV23-1 with TRBJ2-7, with TRBD1 matching over 7 bases. TRBV23-1 is sorted into the ORF group, with uncertain function. With V trimmed by 3 bases and J by 3 bases, 5 bases remained unmatched. This CDR3 comprises 14 residues. DNA of the CDR3: TGCGCCAGCAGTCATGGACAGGAACACTACGAGCAGTACTTC. It specifies CASSHGQEHYEQYF.

With respect to this clone: No conserved phenylalanine or tryptophan is present at the end of the CDR3, so a read error is the likely explanation. The J gene is TRBJ1-1, the V gene TRBV6-5, with D tentatively TRBD1 (6 bases). The CDR3 runs 11 residues. V was clipped by 8 bases and J by 3 bases, with 7 bases between them. The germline CDR1 and CDR2 sequences are MNHEY and SVGAGI. The CDR3 DNA reads TGTGCCAGCTACAGGGACACTGAAGCTTTCCTT. Translating gives CASYRDTEAFL.